This passage covers 23 T cell receptor beta chains from one sample sequenced in a study of control samples from healthy donors and cancer patients. Libraries were prepared by immunoSEQ multiplex PCR; TCRdb keeps only in-frame clonotypes and omits some of them. The data show under 65,000 clones, 90% seen once. Sequenced: PBMCs. The origin of the receptors is a woman between 50 and 59 years old with colorectal cancer.

In this sample, this clone turned up once. The chain joins TRBV7-2 to TRBJ2-1; D possibly uses TRBD1 or TRBD2 (5 bases each). The CDR3 covers 14 residues. Germline lookup yields CDR1 SGHTA and CDR2 FQGNSA. V was clipped by 6 bases and J by 9 bases, with 18 bases between them. CDR3 coding DNA: TGTGCCAGCAGTCCCGAGGGGCTAGTTGGTGAGCAGTTCTTC. As protein: CASSPEGLVGEQFF. The whole variable domain, filled in from reference TRBV7-2 and TRBJ2-1, reads GAGVSQSPSNKVTEKGKDVELRCDPISGHTALYWYRQSLGQGLEFLIYFQGNSAPDKSGLPSDRFSAERTGGSVSTLTIQRTQQEDSAVYLCASSPEGLVGEQFFGPGTRLTVL.

The CDR3 is CSVGQGGSGYGYTF. The CDR3 DNA sequence: TGCAGCGTTGGGCAGGGGGGAAGCGGGTATGGCTACACCTTC. The rearrangement links TRBV29-1 to TRBJ1-2; TRBD1 matches 7 bases. The CDR3 is 14 residues long. The V gene end was trimmed by 4 bases and the J gene end by 5 bases; junction bases not matched to a gene: 10. Germline V gene sequence: CDR1 SQVTM, CDR2 ANQGSEA.

The V gene is TRBV24-1, the J gene TRBJ1-2; no clear D. Germline loops: CDR1 KGHDR, CDR2 SFDVKD. This CDR3 has 14 residues. V was clipped by 3 bases and J by 7 bases, with 14 bases between them. The CDR3 loop is CATSDMGMLGGYTF. CDR3 in DNA: TGTGCCACCAGTGATATGGGCATGCTCGGTGGCTACACCTTC.

V is TRBV14 and J is TRBJ1-2, with 7 bases aligning to TRBD1. Per the germline V gene, CDR1 is SGHDN and CDR2 is FVKESK. J lost 7 bases, V lost 4 bases, and 6 bases had no gene match. The CDR3 runs to 13 residues. CDR3 sequence: CASSLDRVGGYTF. Here the CDR3 DNA reads TGTGCCAGCAGCCTAGACAGGGTCGGTGGCTACACCTTC.

CDR3 sequence (DNA): TGTGCCAGCAGCTTGGTTAGTGGGACAGGGGGGATTGAAGCTTTCTTT. Amino acid sequence: CASSLVSGTGGIEAFF. The V call is TRBV5-6, the J call TRBJ1-1; 11 bases are a match to TRBD1. The CDR3 consists of 16 residues. The V gene end was trimmed by 0 bases and the J gene end by 7 bases; junction bases not matched to a gene: 8. Germline V CDR1 and CDR2: SGHDT, YYEEEE.

The chain has TRBV21-1 and TRBJ2-7; the table's D call, TRBD2, was not checked against the DNA. TRBV21-1 is a pseudogene segment. The CDR3 is 15 amino acids. The CDR3 nucleotides are TGTGCCAGCAGGCGCTTAAAGGCGGGGAACTACGAGCAGTACTTC. Residues: CASRRLKAGNYEQYF.

This clone was observed once. For the CDR3, the DNA is TGTGCCAGCAGTAAGGCGGGGTACGGTACTGAAGCTTTCTTT. It is translated as CASSKAGYGTEAFF. The V call is TRBV5-6, the J call TRBJ1-1, with D uncertain. This CDR3 has 14 amino acids. V was pared by 5 bases and J by 5 bases, with 16 bases between. Germline-derived CDR1 and CDR2 are SGHDT and YYEEEE.

This clone was found once. This chain's CDR3 is CASSLAGNTEAFF. The CDR3 DNA is TGTGCCAGCAGCTTAGCAGGTAACACTGAAGCTTTCTTT. The chain combines TRBV7-8 with TRBJ1-1; D gene ambiguous. V was shortened by 0 bases and J by 2 bases, with 4 bases between the two germline ends. Germline V gene sequence: CDR1 SGHVS, CDR2 FQNEAQ. The CDR3 is 13 residues long.

A single count supports this clone. V gene TRBV7-9 combines with J gene TRBJ2-4; 7 nucleotides line up with TRBD1. Trimming at V came to 4 bases and at J to 0 bases, leaving 15 bases not matched to a gene. CDR3 length: 19 amino acids. Looked up from germline, CDR1 is SEHNR and CDR2 is FQNEAQ (reference sequence). As DNA, the CDR3 is TGTGCCAGCAGCTCAGGGGGACAGCCTACTCCAGGAGCCAAAAACATTCAGTACTTC. Residues: CASSSGGQPTPGAKNIQYF.

In DNA, the CDR3 is TGTGCCAGCAGTTTCAGGGCAGGGAGGAACACTGAAGCTTTCTTT. This encodes CASSFRAGRNTEAFF. The rearrangement links TRBV28 to TRBJ1-1, with TRBD1 as a possible D gene (5 bases). V was clipped by 3 bases and J by 1 base, with 12 bases between them. Germline values: CDR1 MDHEN, CDR2 SYDVKM. CDR3 size: 15 residues.

V usage is TRBV12-3 or TRBV12-4 and J usage is TRBJ2-7, with D hard to call. The V gene lost 6 bases and the J gene lost 3 bases, with 12 bases spanning the gap. This CDR3 region has 13 residues. Here the CDR3 reads CASSAGPGYEQYF. As DNA, the CDR3 is TGTGCCAGCAGCGCAGGTCCAGGCTACGAGCAGTACTTC.

The chain has TRBV19 and TRBJ1-4; TRBD1 agrees at 12 bases. Trimming cost V 3 bases and J 8 bases; bases outside gene matches: 4. The CDR3 runs 15 residues. From germline, CDR1 is LNHDA and CDR2 SQIVND (reference sequence). This CDR3 reads CASSMLGTGGEKLFF. DNA of the CDR3: TGTGCCAGTAGTATGCTTGGGACAGGGGGCGAAAAACTGTTTTTT.

J is TRBJ2-5 and V is TRBV7-2, with 9 bases matching TRBD2. The CDR3 has 17 residues. Germline trimming cut 1 base from V and 0 bases from J; bases unmatched to any gene: 6. Germline V CDR1 and CDR2: SGHTA, FQGNSA. The CDR3 sequence: CASSLGRAGGYQETQYF. The CDR3 coding sequence is TGTGCCAGCAGCTTAGGTCGAGCGGGGGGTTACCAAGAGACCCAGTACTTC.

Written as DNA, the CDR3 is TGTGCCATCGCCGGGGGGGGCACAAAAGAGACCCAGTACTTC. It translates to CAIAGGGTKETQYF. This chain joins TRBV10-3 and TRBJ2-5, with 8 bases fitting TRBD2. Trimming took 8 bases from V and 3 from J; bases not matched to a gene: 8. Germline assignment: CDR1 ENHRY and CDR2 SYGVKD. CDR3 size: 14 residues.

This chain uses TRBV7-2 with TRBJ2-1; 11 bases are shared with TRBD2. CDR3 size: 15 residues. CDR1 and CDR2 (germline): SGHTA, FQGNSA. The ends lost 3 bases at V and 2 bases at J; junction bases unmatched: 0. CDR3 coding DNA: TGTGCCAGCAGCTTTAGCGGGGGGGCCTACAATGAGCAGTTCTTC. It yields the protein CASSFSGGAYNEQFF.

The genes are TRBV25-1 and TRBJ1-1; D unclear. Trimming left V 4 bases short and J 4 bases short, with 16 bases between. Germline V lookup: CDR1 MGHDK, CDR2 SYGVNS. CDR3 length: 15 amino acids. The CDR3 sequence is CASSGIGSPGTEAFF. The CDR3 DNA is TGTGCCAGCAGTGGGATTGGGTCCCCTGGCACTGAAGCTTTCTTT.

The rearrangement uses TRBV29-1 and TRBJ1-5; D perhaps matches TRBD1 (5 bases). V lost 6 bases to trimming and J lost 0 bases, with 18 bases between them. Germline V lookup: CDR1 SQVTM, CDR2 ANQGSEA. CDR3 length equals 16 residues. The CDR3 loop is CSVGPRGGDSNQPQHF. CDR3 bases: TGCAGCGTGGGGCCGCGGGGGGGGGATAGCAATCAGCCCCAGCATTTT.

The chain recombines TRBV6-5 with TRBJ1-1; TRBD1 matches at 7 bases. Trimming cost V 11 bases and J 2 bases; bases outside gene matches: 8. There are 13 residues in the CDR3. Germline CDR1 MNHEY, CDR2 SVGAGI. The CDR3 spells CAAQGQLNTEAFF. CDR3 DNA: TGTGCCGCTCAGGGACAGCTAAACACTGAAGCTTTCTTT.

This chain links TRBV6-5 with TRBJ1-2, with D unclear. The CDR3 is 13 residues long. Trimming shortened V by 6 bases and J by 6 bases, and 14 bases separated the two germline ends. The germline CDR1 and CDR2 sequences are MNHEY and SVGAGI. Written as DNA, the CDR3 is TGTGCCAGCAGCCGACCGCTCTCCCATGGCTACACCTTC. Protein product: CASSRPLSHGYTF.

This clone was detected only once. V is TRBV5-1 and J is TRBJ2-5; D is uncertain. Looked up from germline, CDR1 is SGHRS and CDR2 is YFSETQ. The CDR3 spans 11 residues. Trimming removed 5 bases at V and 2 bases at J, with 4 bases between. CDR3 in amino acids: CASRIQETQYF. CDR3 nucleotide sequence: TGCGCCAGCAGAATACAAGAGACCCAGTACTTC.

V is TRBV2 and J is TRBJ2-5; D is uncertain. Germline V gives CDR1 SNHLY, CDR2 FYNNEI. V lost 6 bases to trimming and J lost 1 base, with 18 bases between them. The CDR3 spans 16 residues. The CDR3 loop reads CASSEEIGSSQETQYF. In DNA form, the CDR3 reads TGTGCCAGCAGCGAGGAAATTGGCAGCAGCCAAGAGACCCAGTACTTC.

The gene calls are TRBV27 and TRBJ1-2; possibly TRBD1 for D (5 bases). CDR3 length: 18 amino acids. Trimming removed 1 base from V and 5 bases from J, with 23 bases in between. Germline V gene sequence: CDR1 MNHEY, CDR2 SMNVEV (reference sequence). The CDR3 reads CASSLLGPTAGGVYGYTF. For the CDR3, the DNA is TGTGCCAGCAGTTTATTGGGGCCTACAGCAGGAGGGGTTTATGGCTACACCTTC.

This chain joins TRBV19 and TRBJ1-5; D ambiguous. Trimming stripped 6 bases from V and 0 bases from J, with 12 bases between. Germline CDR1 LNHDA, CDR2 SQIVND (reference sequence). The CDR3 is 15 residues long. The CDR3 DNA reads as TGTGCCAGTAGCCTTGGGTCCCATAGCAATCAGCCCCAGCATTTT. Translation gives CASSLGSHSNQPQHF.